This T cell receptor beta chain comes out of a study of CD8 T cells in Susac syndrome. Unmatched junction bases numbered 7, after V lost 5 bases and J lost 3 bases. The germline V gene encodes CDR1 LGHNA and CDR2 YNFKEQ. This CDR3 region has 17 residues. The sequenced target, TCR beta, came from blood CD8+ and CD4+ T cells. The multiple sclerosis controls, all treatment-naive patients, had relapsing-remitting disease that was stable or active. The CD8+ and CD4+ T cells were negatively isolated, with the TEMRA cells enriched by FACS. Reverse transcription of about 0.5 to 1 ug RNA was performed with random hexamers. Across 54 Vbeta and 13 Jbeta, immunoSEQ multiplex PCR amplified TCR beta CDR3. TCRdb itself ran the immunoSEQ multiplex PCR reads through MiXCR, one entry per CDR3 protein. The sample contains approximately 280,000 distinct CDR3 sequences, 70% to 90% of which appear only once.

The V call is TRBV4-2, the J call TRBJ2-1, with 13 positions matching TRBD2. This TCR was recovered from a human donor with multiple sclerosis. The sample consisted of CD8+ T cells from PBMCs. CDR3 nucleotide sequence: TGTGCCAGCAGCGTAACTAGCGGGAGGGCCTTCTACAATGAGCAGTTCTTC. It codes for CASSVTSGRAFYNEQFF.